A selection of T cell receptor beta chains follows, all from one sample in a study of T cell changes during pregnancy in multiple sclerosis. Measured with immunoSEQ multiplex PCR; TCRdb has only the in-frame clones, and not every one. The sample carries over 70,000 clones, 90% to 95% recorded once. Specimen: peripheral blood, collected in the third trimester of pregnancy. These receptors were taken from a female donor with multiple sclerosis, enrolled in a pregnancy study. The CDR3 runs from the conserved cysteine through the conserved F or W. The D gene is left open where the match is weak. Clone size appears in some rows only: once, few, many, or a class for an expanded clone.

>14|TRBD1|TRBJ2-5|TRBV9|.
CASSAQGVEETQYF
TGTGCCAGCAGCGCCCAGGGGGTAGAAGAGACCCAGTACTTC
>15|TRBD2|TRBJ2-7|TRBV7-6|.
CASSGSGSPSYEQYF
TGTGCCAGCAGCGGTAGCGGGAGTCCCTCCTACGAGCAGTACTTC
>15|.|TRBJ2-3|TRBV19|.
CASSIQRRGTDTQYF
TGTGCCAGTAGTATTCAGCGGCGAGGAACAGATACGCAGTATTTT
>12|.|TRBJ1-1|TRBV19|.
CASQTGNTEAFF
TGTGCCAGCCAGACAGGGAACACTGAAGCTTTCTTT
>15|.|TRBJ2-7|TRBV5-1|.
CASSLAMRGVGEQYF
TGCGCCAGCAGCTTGGCCATGCGGGGAGTAGGCGAGCAGTACTTC
>14|TRBD1|TRBJ1-2|TRBV28|.
CASSIRGPKDGYTF
TGTGCCAGCAGTATCAGGGGGCCTAAAGATGGCTACACCTTC
>14|.|TRBJ1-1|TRBV11-2|.
CASSFLDSNTEAFF
TGTGCCAGCAGCTTTTTGGACAGTAACACTGAAGCTTTCTTT
>13|.|TRBJ2-1|TRBV27|.
CASSPTGPNEQFF
TGTGCCAGCAGTCCTACAGGGCCCAATGAGCAGTTCTTC
>15|.|TRBJ2-5|TRBV9|.
CASSGGSRSQETQYF
TGTGCCAGCAGCGGAGGGAGCAGGAGCCAAGAGACCCAGTACTTC
>13|.|TRBJ2-7|TRBV4-1|once
CASSHRENYEQYF
TGCGCCAGCAGCCACCGGGAGAACTACGAGCAGTACTTC
>15|.|TRBJ2-2|TRBV29-1|.
CSVSGGSGRSGELFF
TGCAGCGTTTCCGGTGGAAGCGGGCGTTCCGGGGAGCTGTTTTTT
>13|.|TRBJ2-7|TRBV11-2|.
CASQRTGTYEQYF
TGTGCCAGCCAGCGTACAGGGACCTACGAGCAGTACTTC
>13|TRBD2|TRBJ2-7|TRBV10-3|.
CAIMGLYQYEQYF
TGTGCCATCATGGGACTATACCAGTACGAGCAGTACTTC
>15|TRBD2|TRBJ2-1|TRBV12-5|.
CASWGLVGLYNEQFF
TGTGCTAGTTGGGGACTAGTAGGGCTTTACAATGAGCAGTTCTTC
>15|TRBD1|TRBJ2-5|TRBV7-8|.
CASSFRTGGGETQYF
TGTGCCAGCAGCTTTCGGACAGGGGGCGGGGAGACCCAGTACTTC
>15|TRBD2|TRBJ2-1|TRBV9|.
CASSVVTGGVGEQFF
TGTGCCAGCAGCGTAGTAACGGGAGGGGTCGGTGAGCAGTTCTTC
>15|.|TRBJ2-3|TRBV19|.
CASSLGGQSTDTQYF
TGTGCCAGTAGCCTCGGGGGGCAAAGCACAGATACGCAGTATTTT
>16|TRBD2|TRBJ2-2|TRBV27|.
CASSSIAGGSTGELFF
TGTGCCAGCAGTTCCATAGCGGGAGGATCCACCGGGGAGCTGTTTTTT
>13|.|TRBJ1-1|TRBV30|.
CAWSEDSHTEAFF
TGTGCCTGGAGCGAAGACAGCCACACTGAAGCTTTCTTT
>15|TRBD2|TRBJ2-1|TRBV5-6|.
CASSSPGTRHNEQFF
TGTGCCAGCAGCTCCCCCGGGACTAGACACAATGAGCAGTTCTTC
>15|.|TRBJ2-3|TRBV12-5|.
CASGLGSRGTDTQYF
TGTGCTAGTGGTTTGGGATCCAGGGGCACAGATACGCAGTATTTT
>16|TRBD2|TRBJ2-1|TRBV14|.
CASSRQRERVYNEQFF
TGTGCCAGCAGCCGACAGCGGGAACGGGTCTACAATGAGCAGTTCTTC
>12|.|TRBJ1-1|TRBV7-9|.
CASSPRNTEAFF
TGTGCCAGCAGCCCCCGTAACACTGAAGCTTTCTTT
>15|TRBD1|TRBJ2-7|TRBV2|.
CASSERGRISAEQYF
TGTGCCAGCAGTGAAAGGGGGCGCATCTCGGCCGAGCAGTACTTC
>14|TRBD2|TRBJ2-1|TRBV14|.
CASSQFRLAHEQFF
TGTGCCAGCAGCCAATTTCGACTAGCTCATGAGCAGTTCTTC
>14|.|TRBJ1-3|TRBV30|.
CAWNPTGPGNTIYF
TGTGCCTGGAATCCTACAGGACCGGGAAACACCATATATTTT
>16|.|TRBJ1-2|TRBV21-1|.
CASSKDRGQDSYGYTF
TGTGCCAGCAGCAAAGATCGGGGACAGGACTCCTATGGCTACACCTTC
>15|.|TRBJ1-2|TRBV7-3|once
CASSLNSGARDGYTF
TGTGCCAGCAGCTTAAATTCAGGGGCTAGGGATGGCTACACCTTC
>14|.|TRBJ1-1|TRBV7-6|.
CASSLPQGNTEAFF
TGTGCCAGCAGCCTACCTCAGGGGAACACTGAAGCTTTCTTT
>20|TRBD2|TRBJ2-1|TRBV7-3|.
CASSFRPGLAGGSSYNEQFF
TGTGCCAGCAGCTTTCGTCCGGGACTAGCGGGAGGGAGCTCCTACAATGAGCAGTTCTTC
>15|.|TRBJ1-5|TRBV7-2|few
CASSLVGHQDQPQHF
TGTGCCAGCAGCCTCGTTGGACACCAAGATCAGCCCCAGCATTTT
>14|TRBD1|TRBJ1-3|TRBV6-1|.
CASRRDRAGNTIYF
TGTGCCAGCAGGAGGGACAGGGCTGGAAACACCATATATTTT
>16|.|TRBJ2-1|TRBV9|.
CASSVIGAFAYNEQFF
TGTGCCAGCAGCGTAATAGGGGCTTTCGCTTACAATGAGCAGTTCTTC
>14|.|TRBJ1-2|TRBV7-2|.
CASSLGGDSHGYTF
TGTGCCAGCAGCTTAGGAGGTGACTCTCATGGCTACACCTTC
>16|TRBD1|TRBJ2-1|TRBV27|.
CASSSRGQGIYNEQFF
TGTGCCAGCAGTTCTCGGGGACAGGGGATATACAATGAGCAGTTCTTC
>18|TRBD2|TRBJ2-3|TRBV30|.
CAWSVTRLAGGSTDTQYF
TGTGCCTGGAGTGTAACCCGACTAGCGGGAGGGAGCACAGATACGCAGTATTTT
>15|TRBD1|TRBJ2-7|TRBV28|.
CASSPRDSVTYEQYF
TGTGCCAGCAGTCCCCGGGACAGCGTCACCTACGAGCAGTACTTC
>13|TRBD1|TRBJ1-2|TRBV29-1|.
CSVQGQPNYGYTF
TGCAGCGTACAGGGACAGCCTAACTATGGCTACACCTTC
>15|TRBD1|TRBJ1-2|TRBV29-1|.
CSVVDRGLTNYGYTF
TGCAGCGTTGTGGACAGGGGACTTACTAACTATGGCTACACCTTC
>18|TRBD1|TRBJ2-5|TRBV5-3|.
CARSLAWAGGFCQETQYF
TGTGCCAGAAGCTTGGCCTGGGCAGGGGGCTTTTGCCAAGAGACCCAGTACTTC
>13|.|TRBJ2-7|TRBV7-8|.
CASSLIDIYEQYF
TGTGCCAGCAGCTTAATTGACATCTACGAGCAGTACTTC
>14|.|TRBJ2-6|TRBV6-4|once
CASSDSSEANVLTF
TGTGCCAGCAGTGACTCTTCAGAGGCCAACGTCCTGACTTTC
>14|TRBD1|TRBJ2-7|TRBV5-4|.
CASSSSGGYYEQYF
TGTGCCAGCAGCTCGTCAGGGGGCTACTACGAGCAGTACTTC
>14|TRBD1|TRBJ1-2|TRBV2|.
CASSENRGNYGYTF
TGTGCCAGCAGTGAAAACAGGGGCAACTATGGCTACACCTTC